This TCR beta chain was documented in a study of T cells expressing NK-cell markers. Background on the study: The authors derived TCR beta repertoires from sorted CD3+CD56+NKG2C+, CD3+CD56+NKG2C- and CD3+CD56-NKG2C+ T cells. Study results and caveats: For a few donors, these clonotypes were likewise the leading ones in the CD3+CD56-NKG2C+ fraction.

The CDR3 covers 12 residues. The germline V gene encodes CDR1 SGHDT and CDR2 YYEEEE. On this clonotype: The antigen is unknown.

Production of TCR beta cDNA relied on 5'RACE template switching with UMIs. TCRdb reanalyzed the 5' RACE reads and collapses them to one entry per CDR3 protein, without DNA. Recorded for this sample: about 390,000 distinct CDR3 sequences. The sequence derives from a woman between 45 and 65 years old in good health. The V and J genes are TRBV5-6 and TRBJ2-3; TCRdb outputs TRBD1, but without DNA this stays unchecked. What was sequenced was blood T cells: a sorted CD56 or NKG2C T cell subset, CD4+ or CD8+ T cells, or bulk PBMC T cells (not recorded which). Here the CDR3 reads CASSPGTATQYF. Filled out from reference TRBV5-6 and TRBJ2-3, the complete variable domain reads DAGVTQSPTHLIKTRGQQVTLRCSPKSGHDTVSWYQQALGQGPQFIFQYYEEEERQRGNFPDRFSGHQFPNYSSELNVNALLLGDSALYLCASSPGTATQYFGPGTRLTVL.